This T cell receptor (beta chain) was observed in a study of blood T cell repertoires in COVID-19. At the level of the study: Sample material is recorded as cDNA or gDNA derived from T cells, B-cell-depleted T cells, or PBMCs.

Method: immunoSEQ multiplex PCR; TCRdb's copy keeps in-frame clones and lacks some. The sample has around 220,000 clones, more than 85% seen once. This clone was detected only a few times. The length of the CDR3 is 14 residues. V lost 2 bases, J lost 8 bases, and 16 bases lay in between. Germline lookup yields CDR1 SGHDT and CDR2 YYEEEE. The sequence came from a man aged 35-49 years with active or convalescent COVID-19. The chain links TRBV5-6 to TRBJ1-2; D gene uncertain. The sample comprised peripheral blood. The CDR3 DNA reads TGTGCCAGCAGCTTACGGCCAGCCCCGGGGGGCTACACCTTC. Translating it yields CASSLRPAPGGYTF. The full variable domain, its missing parts supplied by reference TRBV5-6 and TRBJ1-2, is DAGVTQSPTHLIKTRGQQVTLRCSPKSGHDTVSWYQQALGQGPQFIFQYYEEEERQRGNFPDRFSGHQFPNYSSELNVNALLLGDSALYLCASSLRPAPGGYTFGSGTRLTVV.